This T cell receptor beta chain was documented in a study of CD8 T cells in ankylosing spondylitis. As the method for making TCR beta libraries, quantitative 5'-RACE with molecular barcodes was used. TCRdb analysed the 5' RACE reads with MiXCR anew, one entry per CDR3 protein. This repertoire shows over 95,000 distinct CDR3 sequences, 8% to 10% found once; its top ten account for roughly 9.9%. General study findings and limits: Previous work reported some of these motif variants in the synovial fluid and blood of reactive arthritis. A CD8+ phenotype characterized the disease-linked clones, which were relatively rare in peripheral blood. Disease-linked clones reportedly showed significant enrichment in matched ankylosing spondylitis synovial fluid.

The germline gives CDR1 SEHNR, CDR2 FQNEAQ (reference sequence). The CDR3 extends over 12 amino acids. V was cut by 0 bases and J by 10 bases, with 9 bases left in between. This clonotype was recorded many times. Antigen unknown. The chain is built from TRBV7-9 and TRBJ2-5; D gene ambiguous. This receptor was taken from a male donor with ankylosing spondylitis or in good health (not recorded which). The sequenced material came from blood, either unsorted or a sorted T cell fraction (not recorded which). The CDR3 loop is CASSLAGRSQYF. The CDR3 DNA reads as TGTGCCAGCAGCTTAGCAGGGCGAAGCCAGTACTTC. The complete variable domain, with remaining parts taken from reference TRBV7-9 and TRBJ2-5, reads DTGVSQNPRHKITKRGQNVTFRCDPISEHNRLYWYRQTLGQGPEFLTYFQNEAQLEKSRLLSDRFSAERPKGSFSTLEIQRTEQGDSAMYLCASSLAGRSQYFGPGTRLLVL.